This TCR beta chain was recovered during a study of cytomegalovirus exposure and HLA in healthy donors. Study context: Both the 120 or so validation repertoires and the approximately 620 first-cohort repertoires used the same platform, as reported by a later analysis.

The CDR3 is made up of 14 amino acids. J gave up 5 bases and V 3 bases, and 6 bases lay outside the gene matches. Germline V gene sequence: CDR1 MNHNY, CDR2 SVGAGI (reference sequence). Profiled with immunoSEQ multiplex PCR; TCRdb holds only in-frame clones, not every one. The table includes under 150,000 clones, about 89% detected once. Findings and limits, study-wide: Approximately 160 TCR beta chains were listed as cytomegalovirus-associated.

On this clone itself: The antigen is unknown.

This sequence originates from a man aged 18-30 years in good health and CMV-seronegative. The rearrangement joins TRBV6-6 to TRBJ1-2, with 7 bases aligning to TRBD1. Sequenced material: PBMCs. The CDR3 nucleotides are TGTGCCAGCAGTTATACCGGGACAGATTATGGCTACACCTTC. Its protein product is CASSYTGTDYGYTF.